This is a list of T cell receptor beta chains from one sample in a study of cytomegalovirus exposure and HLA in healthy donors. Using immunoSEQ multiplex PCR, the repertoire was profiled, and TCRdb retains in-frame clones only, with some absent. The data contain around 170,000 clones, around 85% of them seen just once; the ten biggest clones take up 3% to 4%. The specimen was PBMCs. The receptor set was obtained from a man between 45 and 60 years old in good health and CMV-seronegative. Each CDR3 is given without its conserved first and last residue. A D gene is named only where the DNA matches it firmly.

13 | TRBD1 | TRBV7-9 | SSTPQDRENYGYT
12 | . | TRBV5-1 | ASSLAAGGTEAF
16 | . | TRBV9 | ASSVPSAGGENHSPLH
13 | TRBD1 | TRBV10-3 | AATTGAPSGNTIY
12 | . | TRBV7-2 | ASSLGSPGNTIY
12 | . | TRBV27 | ASSPDRSKNIQY
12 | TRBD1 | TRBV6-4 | ATADRADNSPLH
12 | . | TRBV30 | AWNRGGREETQY
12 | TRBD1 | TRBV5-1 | ASSGTTGTYEQY
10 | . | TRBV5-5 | ASNPGVAEQY
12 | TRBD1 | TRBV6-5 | ASSPTGDTGELF
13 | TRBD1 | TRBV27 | ASSRGQITYNEQF
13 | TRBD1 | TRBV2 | ASIPRDRSSYEQY
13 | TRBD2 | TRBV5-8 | ASSFQRGGTDTQY
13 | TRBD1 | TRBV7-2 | ASSLVGTGVQPQH
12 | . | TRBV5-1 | ATSSGPGRETQY
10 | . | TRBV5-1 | ASSMDNYEQY
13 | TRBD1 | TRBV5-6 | ASSLGQGSNQPQH
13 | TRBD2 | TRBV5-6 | ASSLGSGGYNEQF
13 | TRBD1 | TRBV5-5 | ASSLTGALNHEQF
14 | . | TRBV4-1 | ASSRIRDSGANVLT
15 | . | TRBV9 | ASSVEWRRSSYNEQF
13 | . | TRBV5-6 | ASSGGTPHSYEQY